The 5 T cell receptor beta chains below come from one sample, sequenced in a study of blood T cell repertoires in COVID-19. Repertoires were generated with immunoSEQ multiplex PCR, while TCRdb's copy carries only in-frame clones and drops some. Of 84,000 or so clones detected, around 80% appear once; the ten largest clones hold under 55%. The source material was peripheral blood. The receptors stem from a human donor in a cohort sampled during active COVID-19.

This chain uses TRBV7-3 with TRBJ2-1; 8 nucleotides line up with TRBD2. The CDR3 is 17 amino acids. In germline, CDR1 is SGHTA, CDR2 FQGTGA. V gave up 2 bases and J gave up 4 bases; unmatched junction bases: 10. The CDR3 here is CASSLQPTSGSYNEQFF. For the CDR3, the DNA is TGTGCCAGCAGCTTACAACCCACTAGCGGTTCGTACAATGAGCAGTTCTTC. The complete variable domain, with remaining parts taken from reference TRBV7-3 and TRBJ2-1, reads GAGVSQTPSNKVTEKGKYVELRCDPISGHTALYWYRQSLGQGPEFLIYFQGTGAADDSGLPNDRFFAVRPEGSVSTLKIQRTERGDSAVYLCASSLQPTSGSYNEQFFGPGTRLTVL.

The chain joins TRBV7-8 to TRBJ2-1; D gene unclear. V was clipped by 5 bases and J by 7 bases, with 12 bases between them. The germline V gene has CDR1 SGHVS and CDR2 FQNEAQ. CDR3 size: 13 residues. The CDR3 sequence: CASSRSVENEQFF. DNA of the CDR3: TGTGCCAGCAGCCGTTCAGTGGAGAATGAGCAGTTCTTC.

This chain joins TRBV27 and TRBJ2-7; D is possibly TRBD1 (6 bases). This CDR3 comprises 12 residues. V was pared by 5 bases and J by 3 bases, with 8 bases between. Germline V gene data show CDR1 as MNHEY and CDR2 as SMNVEV (reference sequence). The CDR3 region has the DNA TGTGCCAGCAGTCAGACAGGCTACGAGCAGTACTTC. Amino acid sequence: CASSQTGYEQYF.

This clone has a handful of counts. The chain recombines TRBV6-5 with TRBJ1-6; 10 bases map to TRBD1. This CDR3 spans 16 amino acids. V was pared by 2 bases and J by 11 bases, with 9 bases of the junction left unmatched. CDR1 is MNHEY and CDR2 is SVGAGI in the germline V gene. This CDR3 reads CASSYGPGQGGAPLHF. The CDR3 nucleotides read TGTGCCAGCAGTTACGGGCCTGGACAGGGGGGGGCACCCCTCCACTTT.

The genes are TRBV5-6 and TRBJ2-5; D possibly corresponds to TRBD2 (5 bases). The CDR3 extends over 14 amino acids. CDR1 is SGHDT and CDR2 is YYEEEE in the germline V gene. Trimming took off 3 bases at V and 4 bases at J, with 13 bases between the two ends. CDR3: CASSSIGLGETQYF. CDR3 sequence (DNA): TGTGCCAGCAGCTCGATCGGACTTGGAGAGACCCAGTACTTC. Full variable domain (rest looked up from reference TRBV5-6 and TRBJ2-5): DAGVTQSPTHLIKTRGQQVTLRCSPKSGHDTVSWYQQALGQGPQFIFQYYEEEERQRGNFPDRFSGHQFPNYSSELNVNALLLGDSALYLCASSSIGLGETQYFGPGTRLLVL.